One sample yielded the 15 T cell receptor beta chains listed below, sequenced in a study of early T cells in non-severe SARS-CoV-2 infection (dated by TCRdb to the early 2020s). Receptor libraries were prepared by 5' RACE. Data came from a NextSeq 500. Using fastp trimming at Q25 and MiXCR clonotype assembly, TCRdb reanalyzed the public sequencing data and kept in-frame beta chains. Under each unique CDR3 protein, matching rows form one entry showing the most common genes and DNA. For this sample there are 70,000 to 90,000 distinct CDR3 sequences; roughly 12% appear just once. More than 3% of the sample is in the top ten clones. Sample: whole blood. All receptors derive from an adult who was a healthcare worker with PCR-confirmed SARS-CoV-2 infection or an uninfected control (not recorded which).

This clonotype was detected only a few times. The CDR3 DNA follows: TGTGCCAGCAGGGGACTCCCTCTTAGCAATCAGCCCCAGCATTTT. The encoded protein is CASRGLPLSNQPQHF. The chain links TRBV7-2 to TRBJ1-5; maybe TRBD1 (5 bases). The germline V gene has CDR1 SGHTA and CDR2 FQGNSA. The V end was cut by 6 bases, the J end by 0 bases, with 12 bases between. The CDR3 is 15 residues long.

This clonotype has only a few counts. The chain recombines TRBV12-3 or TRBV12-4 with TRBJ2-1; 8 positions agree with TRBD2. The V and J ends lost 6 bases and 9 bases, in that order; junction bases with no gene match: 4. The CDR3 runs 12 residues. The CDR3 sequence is CASRGGTSEQFF. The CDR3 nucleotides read TGTGCCAGCAGGGGCGGGACTAGTGAGCAGTTCTTC.

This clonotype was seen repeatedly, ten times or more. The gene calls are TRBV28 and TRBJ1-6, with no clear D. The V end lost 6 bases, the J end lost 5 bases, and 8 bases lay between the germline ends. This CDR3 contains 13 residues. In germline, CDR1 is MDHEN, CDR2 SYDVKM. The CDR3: CASRKGHNSPLHF. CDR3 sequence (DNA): TGTGCCAGCAGGAAGGGTCATAATTCACCCCTCCACTTT.

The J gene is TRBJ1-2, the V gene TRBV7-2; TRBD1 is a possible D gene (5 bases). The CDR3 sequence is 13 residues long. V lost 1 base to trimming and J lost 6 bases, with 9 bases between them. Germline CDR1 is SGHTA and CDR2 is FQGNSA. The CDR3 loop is CASSLDGANGYTF. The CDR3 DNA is TGTGCCAGCAGCTTAGATGGGGCCAATGGCTACACCTTC.

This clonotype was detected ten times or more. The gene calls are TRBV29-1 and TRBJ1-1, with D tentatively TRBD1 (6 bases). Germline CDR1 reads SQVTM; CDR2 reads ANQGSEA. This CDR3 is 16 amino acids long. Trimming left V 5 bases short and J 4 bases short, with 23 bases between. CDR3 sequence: CSVPVFGGRAFTEAFF. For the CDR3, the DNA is TGCAGCGTTCCGGTGTTCGGGGGCCGAGCGTTCACTGAAGCTTTCTTT.

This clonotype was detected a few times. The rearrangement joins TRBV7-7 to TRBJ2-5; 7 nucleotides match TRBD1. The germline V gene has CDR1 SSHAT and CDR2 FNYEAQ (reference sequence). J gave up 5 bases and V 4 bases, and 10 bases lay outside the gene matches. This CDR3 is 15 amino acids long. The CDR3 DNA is TGTGCCAGCAGCTCACAGGGGTTTGGGGGTGAGACCCAGTACTTC. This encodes CASSSQGFGGETQYF.

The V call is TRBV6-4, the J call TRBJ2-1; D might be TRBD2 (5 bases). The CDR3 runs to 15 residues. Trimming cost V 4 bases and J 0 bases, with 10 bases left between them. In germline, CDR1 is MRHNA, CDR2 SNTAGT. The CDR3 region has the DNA TGTGCCAGCAGTGGTCGGGGATACTCCTACAATGAGCAGTTCTTC. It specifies CASSGRGYSYNEQFF.

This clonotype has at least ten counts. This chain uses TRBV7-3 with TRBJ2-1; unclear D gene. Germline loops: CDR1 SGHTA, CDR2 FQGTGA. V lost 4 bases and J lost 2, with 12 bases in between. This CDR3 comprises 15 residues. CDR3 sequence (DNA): TGTGCCAGCAGCTCAACTACATCTACCTACAATGAGCAGTTCTTC. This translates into CASSSTTSTYNEQFF.

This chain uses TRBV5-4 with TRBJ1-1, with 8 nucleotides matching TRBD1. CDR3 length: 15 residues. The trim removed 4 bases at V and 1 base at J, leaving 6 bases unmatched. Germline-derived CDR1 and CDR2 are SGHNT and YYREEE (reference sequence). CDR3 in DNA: TGTGCCAGCAGCCCTAGGACAGGGACGAACACTGAAGCTTTCTTT. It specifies CASSPRTGTNTEAFF.

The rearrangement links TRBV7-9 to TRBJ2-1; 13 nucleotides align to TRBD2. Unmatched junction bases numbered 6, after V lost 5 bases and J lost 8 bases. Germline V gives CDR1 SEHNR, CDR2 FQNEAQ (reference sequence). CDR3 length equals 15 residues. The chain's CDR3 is CASSQGLAGAYEQFF. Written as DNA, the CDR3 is TGTGCCAGCAGCCAAGGACTAGCGGGAGCGTATGAGCAGTTCTTC.

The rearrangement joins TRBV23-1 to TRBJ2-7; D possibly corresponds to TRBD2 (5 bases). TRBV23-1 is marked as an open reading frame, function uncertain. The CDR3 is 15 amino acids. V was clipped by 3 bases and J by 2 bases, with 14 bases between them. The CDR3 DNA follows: TGCGCCAGCAGTCAGGCCCCGTTGAGGGCCTACGAGCAGTACTTC. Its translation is CASSQAPLRAYEQYF.

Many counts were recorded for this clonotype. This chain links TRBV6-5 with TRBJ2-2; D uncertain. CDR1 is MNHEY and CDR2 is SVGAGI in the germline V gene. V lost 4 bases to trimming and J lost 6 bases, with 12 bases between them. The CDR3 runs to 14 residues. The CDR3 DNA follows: TGTGCCAGCAGTTTCCTCCTCTCGGCCGGGGAGCTGTTTTTT. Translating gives CASSFLLSAGELFF.

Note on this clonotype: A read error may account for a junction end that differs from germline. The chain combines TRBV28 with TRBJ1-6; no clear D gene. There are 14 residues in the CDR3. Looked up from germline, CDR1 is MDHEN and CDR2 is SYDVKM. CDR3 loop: CASSLAVMVSPLPF. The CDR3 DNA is TGTGCCAGCAGTTTGGCGGTGATGGTTTCACCCCTCCCTTTT.

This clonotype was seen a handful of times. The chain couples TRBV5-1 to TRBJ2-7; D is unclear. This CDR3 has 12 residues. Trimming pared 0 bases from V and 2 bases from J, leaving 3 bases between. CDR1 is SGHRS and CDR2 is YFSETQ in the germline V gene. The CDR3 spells CASSLDAYEQYF. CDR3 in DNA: TGCGCCAGCAGCTTGGATGCCTACGAGCAGTACTTC.

The CDR3 here is CASSLAGSGYGYTF. The DNA of the CDR3 is TGCGCCAGCAGCTTGGCGGGATCCGGCTATGGCTACACCTTC. The V and J genes are TRBV5-1 and TRBJ1-2; D remains unclear. Trimming removed 0 bases at V and 4 bases at J, with 10 bases between. Germline lookup yields CDR1 SGHRS and CDR2 YFSETQ. CDR3 length: 14 amino acids.